A single sample gave rise to the 20 T cell receptor beta chains below, sequenced in a study of CD4 T cell repertoires in COVID-19. Measured with immunoSEQ multiplex PCR; TCRdb has only the in-frame clones, and not every one. The sample includes about 75,000 clones, roughly 85% seen only once; the top ten take roughly 0.6%. Sequenced here: CD4+ T cells from peripheral blood, sampled after recovery from COVID-19. The receptors were sampled from a human donor who had COVID-19.

This clone appeared once. The chain couples TRBV21-1 to TRBJ2-1; the table calls TRBD2, which could not be checked here. TRBV21-1 is a known pseudogene. The CDR3 is 16 amino acids. The CDR3 region is CASRTPTSGGYNEQFF. Written as DNA, the CDR3 is TGTGCCAGCAGAACGCCGACTAGCGGGGGGTACAATGAGCAGTTCTTC.

The chain joins TRBV3-1 (or the pseudogene TRBV3-2) to TRBJ2-3, with 7 bases matching TRBD2. J was trimmed by 0 bases and V by 2 bases; bases with no gene match: 5. The CDR3 is made up of 16 amino acids. Germline loops: CDR1 LGHDT, CDR2 YNNKEL (reference sequence). CDR3 DNA: TGTGCCAGCAGCCAACCCTTGGGGGGGAGCACAGATACGCAGTATTTT. Its translation is CASSQPLGGSTDTQYF.

In this sample, this clone turned up a few times. The chain employs TRBV12-3 or TRBV12-4 and TRBJ2-7; tentatively, D is TRBD1 (5 bases). V shed 4 bases and J shed 6 bases, with 7 bases lying between them. This CDR3 comprises 11 residues. CDR3 residues: CASSSTGEQYF. DNA for the CDR3: TGTGCCAGCAGTTCTACAGGCGAGCAGTACTTC.

The genes are TRBV9 and TRBJ1-1, with 7 nucleotides matching TRBD1. V lost 4 bases and J lost 4; bases outside the gene matches: 19. The CDR3 runs 18 residues. The germline gives CDR1 SGDLS, CDR2 YYNGEE. The CDR3 nucleotides read TGTGCCAGCAGCCCCGAAACGGCAGGGGGTTTCGGTGGCACTGAAGCTTTCTTT. Translated: CASSPETAGGFGGTEAFF.

The V and J genes are TRBV30 and TRBJ1-1, with 9 bases lining up with TRBD1. Germline V gene lookup returns CDR1 GTSNPN and CDR2 SVGIG (reference sequence). This CDR3 has 13 residues. Trimming cost V 2 bases and J 11 bases; bases outside gene matches: 9. The CDR3 sequence is CAWSKGQGRVAFF. The CDR3 nucleotides read TGTGCCTGGAGTAAGGGACAGGGTCGTGTCGCTTTCTTT.

The gene calls are TRBV3-1 (or the pseudogene TRBV3-2) and TRBJ1-6; D is perhaps TRBD1 (5 bases). Deletions cut 4 bases from V and 10 bases from J, with 11 bases between. The CDR3 has 13 residues. The germline gives CDR1 LGHDT, CDR2 YNNKEL (reference sequence). The CDR3 sequence: CASSRDGTSPLHF. CDR3 coding DNA: TGTGCCAGCAGCCGGGACGGGACGTCACCCCTCCACTTT.

The table lists this clone with a few counts. The chain joins TRBV5-8 to TRBJ2-7; D unresolved. Germline-derived CDR1 and CDR2 are SGHTS and YDEGEE. V was cut by 0 bases and J by 2 bases, with 9 bases left in between. The CDR3 covers 14 residues. The CDR3 bases are TGTGCCAGCAGCTTGGCCCTAGGGACCTACGAGCAGTACTTC. Residues: CASSLALGTYEQYF.

This clone was detected only a few times. The sample has other DNA sequences that encode this CDR3 too. V gene TRBV29-1 combines with J gene TRBJ1-1; D remains ambiguous. The CDR3 loop spans 13 amino acids. Germline loops: CDR1 SQVTM, CDR2 ANQGSEA. V was clipped by 7 bases and J by 5 bases, with 17 bases between them. The CDR3 DNA is TGCAGCGGCGGGAGGACTTTAGGGACTGAAGCTTTCTTT. This codes for CSGGRTLGTEAFF. Complete variable domain (other parts from reference TRBV29-1 and TRBJ1-1): SAVISQKPSRDICQRGTSLTIQCQVDSQVTMMFWYRQQPGQSLTLIATANQGSEATYESGFVIDKFPISRPNLTFSTLTVSNMSPEDSSIYLCSGGRTLGTEAFFGQGTRLTVV.

The V call is TRBV29-1, the J call TRBJ1-3; D is perhaps TRBD1 (6 bases). The CDR3 runs 14 residues. The germline V and J ends were trimmed by 4 bases and 0 bases, with 10 bases remaining between them. Germline V lookup: CDR1 SQVTM, CDR2 ANQGSEA. CDR3 in amino acids: CSVGGQSSGNTIYF. The CDR3 nucleotides are TGCAGCGTTGGTGGACAGTCCTCTGGAAACACCATATATTTT. Together with reference TRBV29-1 and TRBJ1-3, the CDR3 gives the full variable domain: SAVISQKPSRDICQRGTSLTIQCQVDSQVTMMFWYRQQPGQSLTLIATANQGSEATYESGFVIDKFPISRPNLTFSTLTVSNMSPEDSSIYLCSVGGQSSGNTIYFGEGSWLTVV.

V is TRBV2 and J is TRBJ2-1, with D possibly matching TRBD2 (6 bases). V lost 6 bases and J 4 bases, leaving 13 bases between the germline ends. Germline-derived CDR1 and CDR2 are SNHLY and FYNNEI. The CDR3 runs to 14 residues. CDR3 amino acids: CASRVRDSYNEQFF. In nucleotides, the CDR3 is TGTGCCAGCAGAGTAAGGGACTCGTACAATGAGCAGTTCTTC.

The J gene is TRBJ2-7, the V gene TRBV14; maybe TRBD1 (6 bases). The CDR3 consists of 14 residues. Trimming removed 2 bases at V and 3 bases at J, with 11 bases between. Germline V gene data show CDR1 as SGHDN and CDR2 as FVKESK. The CDR3 nucleotides are TGTGCCAGCAGCCAATTCCAACAGGGCTACGAGCAGTACTTC. Its protein is CASSQFQQGYEQYF.

The rearrangement joins TRBV28 to TRBJ1-1; no firm D call. This CDR3 has 12 residues. The V gene's germline CDR1 is MDHEN and CDR2 SYDVKM. Trimming pared 6 bases from V and 8 bases from J, leaving 13 bases between. CDR3 in DNA: TGTGCCAGCAGCCGCAATGTAGGGGAAGCTTTCTTT. Protein sequence: CASSRNVGEAFF. Full variable domain (remainder filled in from reference TRBV28 and TRBJ1-1): DVKVTQSSRYLVKRTGEKVFLECVQDMDHENMFWYRQDPGLGLRLIYFSYDVKMKEKGDIPEGYSVSREKKERFSLILESASTNQTSMYLCASSRNVGEAFFGQGTRLTVV.

The rearrangement uses TRBV29-1 and TRBJ2-5, with 8 positions matching TRBD1. The CDR3 has 13 residues. The germline CDR1 and CDR2 sequences are SQVTM and ANQGSEA. Unmatched junction bases numbered 8, after V lost 7 bases and J lost 4 bases. For the CDR3, the DNA is TGCAGCGCCCCTTCCGGGACAGGAGAGACCCAGTACTTC. It is translated as CSAPSGTGETQYF.

The gene calls are TRBV28 and TRBJ1-1, with 7 positions matching TRBD1. Unmatched junction bases numbered 13, after V lost 1 base and J lost 11 bases. From germline, CDR1 is MDHEN and CDR2 SYDVKM. The CDR3 is made up of 15 amino acids. As DNA, the CDR3 is TGTGCCAGCAGTTTATCGGGGCAGGGGGTGTATTCGGCTTTCTTT. This translates into CASSLSGQGVYSAFF.

The CDR3 nucleotides are TGTGCCACGGGGACTTCCTATGGCTACACCTTC. Amino acids: CATGTSYGYTF. The chain has TRBV12-3 or TRBV12-4 and TRBJ1-2, with D perhaps matching TRBD1 (5 bases). The CDR3 consists of 11 residues. V was shortened by 10 bases and J by 4 bases, with 10 bases between the two germline ends.

V and J are TRBV7-9 and TRBJ1-2, with TRBD1 matching 9 bases. J was trimmed by 0 bases and V by 3 bases; bases with no gene match: 5. CDR1 SEHNR and CDR2 FQNEAQ come from the germline V gene (reference sequence). CDR3 length: 16 amino acids. The CDR3 bases are TGTGCCAGCAGCTTGGGGACAGGGACCTCTAACTATGGCTACACCTTC. It is translated as CASSLGTGTSNYGYTF.

The chain recombines TRBV7-9 with TRBJ1-2; 10 nucleotides align to TRBD1. The V gene's germline CDR1 is SEHNR and CDR2 FQNEAQ (reference sequence). The V gene end was trimmed by 5 bases and the J gene end by 5 bases; junction bases not matched to a gene: 5. CDR3 size: 14 residues. CDR3 nucleotide sequence: TGTGCCAGCAGCGGAGGGACAGGGGTGTATGGCTACACCTTC. Translation gives CASSGGTGVYGYTF.

V and J are TRBV23-1 and TRBJ1-4; D is ambiguous. TRBV23-1 is marked as an open reading frame, function uncertain. V lost 0 bases to trimming and J lost 5 bases, with 10 bases between them. The CDR3 runs 15 residues. In DNA, the CDR3 is TGCGCCAGCAGTCAATCAAAGGGAATAAATGAAAAACTGTTTTTT. Its translation is CASSQSKGINEKLFF.

V gene TRBV2 combines with J gene TRBJ2-3; 8 bases agree with TRBD2. Germline V gene data show CDR1 as SNHLY and CDR2 as FYNNEI. V shed 2 bases and J 3 bases; nucleotides not matched to a gene: 4. The CDR3 sequence is 15 residues long. The CDR3 spells CASSELSSGTDTQYF. CDR3 DNA: TGTGCCAGCAGTGAATTATCTAGCGGGACAGATACGCAGTATTTT.

CDR3: CASSEAPGTPLHF. The DNA for the CDR3 is TGTGCCAGCAGTGAAGCACCTGGGACGCCCCTCCACTTT. The gene calls are TRBV2 and TRBJ1-6; the D gene is possibly TRBD1 (5 bases). V was pared by 0 bases and J by 13 bases, with 10 bases between. The CDR3 runs 13 residues. The germline V gene encodes CDR1 SNHLY and CDR2 FYNNEI.